This record covers a single TCR beta chain. Germline CDR1 MNHNS, CDR2 SASEGT. This CDR3 spans 14 amino acids. V shed 0 bases and J shed 4 bases, with 9 bases lying between them. The data are from a study of blood T cells in healthy people across ages. A second PCR of roughly 7 to 11 cycles used a sample-barcoded 5' primer and a J-beta primer mix. TCRdb processed the 5' RACE reads anew with MiXCR; each CDR3 protein has one entry. This repertoire shows roughly 2 million distinct CDR3 sequences, roughly 49% found once; its top ten account for 2.1%. The chain uses TRBV6-1 and TRBJ1-2, with D possibly TRBD1 on 5 matching bases. The sequenced sample consisted of blood. This TCR came from a woman aged 40-49 years in good health. CDR3: CASSEAQVAYGYTF. The CDR3 DNA reads as TGTGCCAGCAGTGAAGCACAGGTGGCCTATGGCTACACCTTC.